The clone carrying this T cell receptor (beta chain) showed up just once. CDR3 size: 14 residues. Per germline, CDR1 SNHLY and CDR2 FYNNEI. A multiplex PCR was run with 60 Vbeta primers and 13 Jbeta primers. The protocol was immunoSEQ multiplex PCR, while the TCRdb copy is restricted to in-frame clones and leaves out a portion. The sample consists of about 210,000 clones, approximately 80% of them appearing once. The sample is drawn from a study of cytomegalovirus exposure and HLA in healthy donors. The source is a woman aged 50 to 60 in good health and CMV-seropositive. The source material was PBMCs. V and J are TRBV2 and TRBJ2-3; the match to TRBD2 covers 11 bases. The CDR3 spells CASRLAGNTDTQYF. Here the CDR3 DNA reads TGTGCTAGCCGACTAGCGGGGAACACAGATACGCAGTATTTT.